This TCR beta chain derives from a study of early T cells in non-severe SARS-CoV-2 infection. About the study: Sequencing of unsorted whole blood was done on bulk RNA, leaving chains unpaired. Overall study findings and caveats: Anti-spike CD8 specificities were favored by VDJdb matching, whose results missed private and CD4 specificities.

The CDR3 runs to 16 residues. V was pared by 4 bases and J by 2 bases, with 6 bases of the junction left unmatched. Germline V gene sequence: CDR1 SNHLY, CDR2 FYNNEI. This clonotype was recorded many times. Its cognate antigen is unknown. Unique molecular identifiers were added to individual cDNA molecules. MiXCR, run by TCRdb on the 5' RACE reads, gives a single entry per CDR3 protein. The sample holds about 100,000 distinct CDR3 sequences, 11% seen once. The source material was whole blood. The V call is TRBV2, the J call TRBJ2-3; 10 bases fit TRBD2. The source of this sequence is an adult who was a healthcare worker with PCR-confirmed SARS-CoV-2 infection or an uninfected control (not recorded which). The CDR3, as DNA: TGTGCCAGCAGTGGAGTTAGCGGGAGGTCCACAGATACGCAGTATTTT. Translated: CASSGVSGRSTDTQYF.